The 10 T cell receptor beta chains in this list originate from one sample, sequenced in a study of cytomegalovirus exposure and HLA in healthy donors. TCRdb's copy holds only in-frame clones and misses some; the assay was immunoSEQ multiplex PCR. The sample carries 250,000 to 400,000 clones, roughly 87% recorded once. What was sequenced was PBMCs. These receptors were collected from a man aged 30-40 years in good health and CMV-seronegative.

The CDR3 here is CASSSQTGGSYEQYF. CDR3 nucleotide sequence: TGTGCCAGCAGCTCACAGACAGGGGGCTCCTACGAGCAGTACTTC. The V call is TRBV11-2, the J call TRBJ2-7, with 9 bases fitting TRBD1. V trimming: 4 bases; J trimming: 0 bases; junction bases outside the gene matches: 4. The CDR3 is 15 amino acids. Per the germline V gene, CDR1 is SGHAT and CDR2 is FQNNGV.

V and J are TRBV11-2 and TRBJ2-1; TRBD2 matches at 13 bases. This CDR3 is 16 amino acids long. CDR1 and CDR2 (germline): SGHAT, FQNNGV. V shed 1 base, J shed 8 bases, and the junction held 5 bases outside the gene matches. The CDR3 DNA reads TGTGCCAGCAGCTTAGGGGCGGGACTAGCGGGGTATGAGCAGTTCTTC. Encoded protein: CASSLGAGLAGYEQFF.

CDR3 in amino acids: CASSLSGGMSYEQYF. The DNA for the CDR3 is TGCGCCAGCAGCTTGAGCGGCGGGATGTCCTACGAGCAGTACTTC. The chain uses TRBV5-1 and TRBJ2-7; TRBD2 is a possible D gene (6 bases). Trimming took 1 base from V and 1 from J, leaving 12 bases between them. In germline, CDR1 is SGHRS, CDR2 YFSETQ. The CDR3 is made up of 15 amino acids. Variable domain in full (rest from reference TRBV5-1 and TRBJ2-7): KAGVTQTPRYLIKTRGQQVTLSCSPISGHRSVSWYQQTPGQGLQFLFEYFSETQRNKGNFPGRFSGRQFSNSRSEMNVSTLELGDSALYLCASSLSGGMSYEQYFGPGTRLTVT.

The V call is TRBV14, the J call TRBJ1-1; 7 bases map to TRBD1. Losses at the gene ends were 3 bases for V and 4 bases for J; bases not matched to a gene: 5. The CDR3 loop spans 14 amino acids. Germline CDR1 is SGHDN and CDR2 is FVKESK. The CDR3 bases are TGTGCCAGCAGCCATAGGGGGCTGGGCACTGAAGCTTTCTTT. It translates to CASSHRGLGTEAFF.

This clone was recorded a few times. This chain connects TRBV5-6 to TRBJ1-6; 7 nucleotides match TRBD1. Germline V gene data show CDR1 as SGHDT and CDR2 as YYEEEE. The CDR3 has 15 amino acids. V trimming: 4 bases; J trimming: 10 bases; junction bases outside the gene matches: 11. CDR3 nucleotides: TGTGCCAGCAGCAGAACGACAGGGCGGGGATCACCCCTCCACTTT. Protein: CASSRTTGRGSPLHF.

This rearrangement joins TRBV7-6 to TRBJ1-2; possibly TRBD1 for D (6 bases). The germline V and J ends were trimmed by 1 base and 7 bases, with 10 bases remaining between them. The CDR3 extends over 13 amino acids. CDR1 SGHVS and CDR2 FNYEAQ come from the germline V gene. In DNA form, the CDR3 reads TGTGCCAGCAGCTTAGACAGGGTGGGTGGCTACACCTTC. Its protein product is CASSLDRVGGYTF. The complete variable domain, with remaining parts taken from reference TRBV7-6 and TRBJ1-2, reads GAGVSQSPRYKVTKRGQDVALRCDPISGHVSLYWYRQALGQGPEFLTYFNYEAQQDKSGLPNDRFSAERPEGSISTLTIQRTEQRDSAMYRCASSLDRVGGYTFGSGTRLTVV.

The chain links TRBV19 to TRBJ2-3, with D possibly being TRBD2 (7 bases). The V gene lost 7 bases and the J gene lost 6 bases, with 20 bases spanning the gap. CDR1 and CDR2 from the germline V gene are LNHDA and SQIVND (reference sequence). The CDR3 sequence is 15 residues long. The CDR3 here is CASTSPRGARDTQYF. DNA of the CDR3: TGTGCCAGTACTTCCCCCCGGGGGGCCCGGGATACGCAGTATTTT. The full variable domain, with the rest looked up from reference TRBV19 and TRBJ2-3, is DGGITQSPKYLFRKEGQNVTLSCEQNLNHDAMYWYRQDPGQGLRLIYYSQIVNDFQKGDIAEGYSVSREKKESFPLTVTSAQKNPTAFYLCASTSPRGARDTQYFGPGTRLTVL.

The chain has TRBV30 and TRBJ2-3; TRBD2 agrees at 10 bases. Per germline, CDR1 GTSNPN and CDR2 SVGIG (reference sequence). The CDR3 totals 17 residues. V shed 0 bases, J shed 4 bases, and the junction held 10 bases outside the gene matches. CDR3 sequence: CAWSVSSGGPGPDTQYF. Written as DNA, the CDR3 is TGTGCCTGGAGTGTGTCTAGCGGGGGCCCCGGGCCAGATACGCAGTATTTT.

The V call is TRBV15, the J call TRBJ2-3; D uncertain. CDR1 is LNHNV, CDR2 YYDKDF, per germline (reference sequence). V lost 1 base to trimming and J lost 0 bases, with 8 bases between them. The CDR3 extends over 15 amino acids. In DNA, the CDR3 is TGTGCCACCAGCAGAGGCGATACTAGCACAGATACGCAGTATTTT. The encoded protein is CATSRGDTSTDTQYF.

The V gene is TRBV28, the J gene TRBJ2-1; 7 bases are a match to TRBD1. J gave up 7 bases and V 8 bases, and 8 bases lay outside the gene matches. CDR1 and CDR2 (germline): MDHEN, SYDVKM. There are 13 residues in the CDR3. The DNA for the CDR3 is TGTGCCAGCCAAGACAGGGCTAAGAATGAGCAGTTCTTC. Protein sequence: CASQDRAKNEQFF.